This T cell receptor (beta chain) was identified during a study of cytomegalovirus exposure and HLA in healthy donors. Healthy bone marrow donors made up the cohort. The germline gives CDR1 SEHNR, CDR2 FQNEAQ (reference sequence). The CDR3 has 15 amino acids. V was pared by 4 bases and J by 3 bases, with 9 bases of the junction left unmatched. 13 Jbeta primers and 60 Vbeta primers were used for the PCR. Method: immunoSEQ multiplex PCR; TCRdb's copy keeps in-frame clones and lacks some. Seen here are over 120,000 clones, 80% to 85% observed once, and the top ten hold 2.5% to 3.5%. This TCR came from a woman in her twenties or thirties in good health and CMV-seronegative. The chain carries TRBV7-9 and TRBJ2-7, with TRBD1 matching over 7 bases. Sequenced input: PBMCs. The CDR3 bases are TGTGCCAGCAGCTCGACAGGGATCGGTAACTACGAGCAGTACTTC. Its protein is CASSSTGIGNYEQYF. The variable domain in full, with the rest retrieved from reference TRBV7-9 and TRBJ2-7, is DTGVSQNPRHKITKRGQNVTFRCDPISEHNRLYWYRQTLGQGPEFLTYFQNEAQLEKSRLLSDRFSAERPKGSFSTLEIQRTEQGDSAMYLCASSSTGIGNYEQYFGPGTRLTVT.